The 30 T cell receptor beta chains listed next were all sequenced from one sample in a study of lymphopenia after photon versus proton radiotherapy. Sequencing was performed with immunoSEQ multiplex PCR; in TCRdb, only in-frame clones are kept and a portion is missing. Counted here are 150,000 to 200,000 clones, about 88% occurring once; the ten biggest clones make up around 4.5%. Sample: peripheral blood, taken from a patient treated with photon-based radiotherapy. The receptors originated from a man in his forties or fifties with gastric cancer.

This sequence joins TRBV15 and TRBJ2-1; no clear D gene. The CDR3 contains 13 residues. The V gene's germline CDR1 is LNHNV and CDR2 YYDKDF (reference sequence). V was clipped by 8 bases and J by 0 bases, with 8 bases between them. Here the CDR3 reads CATAESSYNEQFF. The CDR3 bases are TGTGCCACCGCGGAGAGCTCCTACAATGAGCAGTTCTTC.

The chain recombines TRBV19 with TRBJ2-1; TRBD2 matches at 7 bases. The CDR3 is 17 residues long. The germline V gene encodes CDR1 LNHDA and CDR2 SQIVND (reference sequence). V shed 3 bases, J shed 7 bases, and the junction held 15 bases outside the gene matches. CDR3 DNA: TGTGCCAGTAGTATTGGTCCTGGGACTACCCGCGGGAATGAGCAGTTCTTC. It yields the protein CASSIGPGTTRGNEQFF.

The rearrangement links TRBV6-6 to TRBJ1-2, with D hard to call. Germline V gives CDR1 MNHNY, CDR2 SVGAGI (reference sequence). This CDR3 is built from 11 residues. Trimming left V 4 bases short and J 7 bases short, with 7 bases between. The chain's CDR3 is CASSSGGGYTF. The CDR3 region has the DNA TGTGCCAGCAGTTCTGGAGGTGGCTACACCTTC.

This chain uses TRBV15 with TRBJ2-5; a possible D gene is TRBD1 (7 bases). The CDR3 runs 13 residues. Germline assignment: CDR1 LNHNV and CDR2 YYDKDF (reference sequence). The ends were cut back, 8 bases at V and 5 bases at J, with 15 bases in the middle. The CDR3 loop is CATRDRDWETQYF. The DNA of the CDR3 is TGTGCCACCCGTGACAGGGACTGGGAGACCCAGTACTTC.

The sample holds a few counts of this clone. The chain links TRBV19 to TRBJ2-7, with 9 nucleotides matching TRBD1. With V trimmed by 5 bases and J by 5 bases, 7 bases remained unmatched. CDR1 and CDR2 (germline): LNHDA, SQIVND (reference sequence). The CDR3 loop spans 14 amino acids. CDR3 in DNA: TGTGCCAGTAGTGCCTTGGACAGGGGCAACGAGCAGTACTTC. This encodes CASSALDRGNEQYF.

The chain is built from TRBV18 and TRBJ2-7; D gene uncertain. Per the germline V gene, CDR1 is KGHSH and CDR2 is LQKENI. Deletions cut 0 bases from V and 6 bases from J, with 9 bases between. The CDR3 has 13 residues. The CDR3 DNA follows: TGTGCCAGCTCACCACCGGGCAGTGTCGAGCAGTACTTC. Protein: CASSPPGSVEQYF.

The chain has TRBV2 and TRBJ2-5; TRBD2 matches 8 bases. The CDR3 spans 13 residues. In germline, CDR1 is SNHLY, CDR2 FYNNEI. V shed 5 bases and J 5 bases; nucleotides not matched to a gene: 4. CDR3 sequence reads: CASSRREEETQYF. The CDR3 DNA is TGTGCCAGCAGTCGGCGGGAGGAGGAGACCCAGTACTTC.

CDR3 amino acids: CASSGPGQDKVTGELFF. The CDR3 DNA is TGTGCCAGCAGCGGACCGGGACAGGACAAGGTCACCGGGGAGCTGTTTTTT. The rearrangement uses TRBV7-9 and TRBJ2-2; the match to TRBD1 covers 8 bases. This CDR3 has 17 residues. Germline CDR1 SEHNR, CDR2 FQNEAQ (reference sequence). Losses at the gene ends were 5 bases for V and 4 bases for J; bases not matched to a gene: 12.

The chain has TRBV6-6 and TRBJ1-1; 8 positions agree with TRBD1. Germline lookup yields CDR1 MNHNY and CDR2 SVGAGI (reference sequence). There are 13 residues in the CDR3. Trimming cost V 2 bases and J 11 bases; bases outside gene matches: 7. CDR3 nucleotide sequence: TGTGCCAGCAGTTACCCCGCAGGGGGCACGGCTTTCTTT. Its protein is CASSYPAGGTAFF.

The CDR3 coding sequence is TGCAGCGTTGAATCCCGTCTCGCGGGACGGTCCTACAATGAGCAGTTCTTC. This sequence encodes CSVESRLAGRSYNEQFF. The chain has TRBV29-1 and TRBJ2-1, with TRBD2 as a possible D gene (6 bases). The CDR3 runs 17 residues. Trimming took off 2 bases at V and 1 base at J, with 18 bases between the two ends. CDR1 is SQVTM and CDR2 is ANQGSEA in the germline V gene.

This clone was counted once. The chain couples TRBV28 to TRBJ2-5, with D perhaps matching TRBD1 (6 bases). Germline values: CDR1 MDHEN, CDR2 SYDVKM. Trimming took 3 bases from V and 5 from J, leaving 10 bases between them. CDR3 size: 13 residues. CDR3 nucleotides: TGTGCCAGCAGTTTTTACAGGGAGGAGACCCAGTACTTC. This gives the protein CASSFYREETQYF.

The chain joins TRBV18 to TRBJ1-1; the D gene is possibly TRBD1 (6 bases). The CDR3 extends over 14 amino acids. CDR1 KGHSH and CDR2 LQKENI come from the germline V gene. Trimming shortened V by 2 bases and J by 1 base, and 8 bases separated the two germline ends. The DNA for the CDR3 is TGTGCCAGCTCACCAAGCAGGGGGAACACTGAAGCTTTCTTT. Its protein product is CASSPSRGNTEAFF.

V gene TRBV30 combines with J gene TRBJ2-1; weak D call: TRBD2 (6 bases). Trimming cost V 5 bases and J 7 bases, with 9 bases left between them. Germline lookup yields CDR1 GTSNPN and CDR2 SVGIG (reference sequence). The CDR3 has 11 residues. This chain's CDR3 is CAWREKNEQFF. CDR3 DNA sequence: TGTGCCTGGCGGGAGAAGAATGAGCAGTTCTTC.

This sequence joins TRBV7-7 and TRBJ2-7, with TRBD2 as a possible D gene (5 bases). V lost 6 bases and J lost 4, with 13 bases in between. From germline, CDR1 is SSHAT and CDR2 FNYEAQ (reference sequence). This CDR3 contains 13 residues. The CDR3 region is CASRPLGNYEQYF. Written as DNA, the CDR3 is TGTGCCAGCAGGCCTCTCGGGAATTACGAGCAGTACTTC.

The CDR3 reads CASSLREQGNTIYF. CDR3 nucleotides: TGTGCCAGCAGCTTACGGGAACAGGGAAACACCATATATTTT. The chain recombines TRBV7-8 with TRBJ1-3; D remains ambiguous. V lost 2 bases, J lost 4 bases, and 9 bases lay in between. The germline CDR1 and CDR2 sequences are SGHVS and FQNEAQ. There are 14 residues in the CDR3.

The chain recombines TRBV7-6 with TRBJ1-5; a possible D gene is TRBD1 (5 bases). CDR1 is SGHVS, CDR2 FNYEAQ, per germline. Trimming removed 2 bases at V and 6 bases at J, with 14 bases between. There are 15 residues in the CDR3. The DNA of the CDR3 is TGTGCCAGCAGCTTAACACCGGTTAGGGGTCAGCCCCAGCATTTT. Protein sequence: CASSLTPVRGQPQHF.

V is TRBV7-8 and J is TRBJ2-7; D is unclear. The CDR3 contains 16 residues. V gave up 5 bases and J gave up 2 bases, with 19 bases separating them. Germline CDR1 SGHVS, CDR2 FQNEAQ. For the CDR3, the DNA is TGTGCCAGCAGCCCAAGGGCCTCTACGGCGACCTACGAGCAGTACTTC. Translating it yields CASSPRASTATYEQYF.

The V gene is TRBV11-2, the J gene TRBJ2-7, with 10 bases matching TRBD1. Trimming cost V 6 bases and J 5 bases; bases outside gene matches: 7. The CDR3 runs 14 residues. Germline lookup yields CDR1 SGHAT and CDR2 FQNNGV. The CDR3 DNA reads as TGTGCCAGCAGGGATACCGGGACAGGGGACGAGCAGTACTTC. It yields the protein CASRDTGTGDEQYF. The full variable domain, completed using reference TRBV11-2 and TRBJ2-7, is EAGVAQSPRYKIIEKRQSVAFWCNPISGHATLYWYQQILGQGPKLLIQFQNNGVVDDSQLPKDRFSAERLKGVDSTLKIQPAKLEDSAVYLCASRDTGTGDEQYFGPGTRLTVT.

The chain couples TRBV5-1 to TRBJ2-1, with a possible D match to TRBD2 (6 bases). Trimming took 4 bases from V and 0 from J, leaving 14 bases between them. Germline CDR1 reads SGHRS; CDR2 reads YFSETQ. This CDR3 is 16 amino acids long. The CDR3 bases are TGCGCCAGCAGCACCGGAGGTAGCGGCTCCTACAATGAGCAGTTCTTC. It codes for CASSTGGSGSYNEQFF.

The J gene is TRBJ2-7, the V gene TRBV27; perhaps TRBD1 as D (6 bases). This CDR3 has 13 residues. V lost 6 bases, J lost 4 bases, and 13 bases lay in between. CDR1 is MNHEY and CDR2 is SMNVEV in the germline V gene (reference sequence). CDR3 coding DNA: TGTGCCAGCAGGCGCCAACAGGGTTACGAGCAGTACTTC. Protein sequence: CASRRQQGYEQYF.

This chain links TRBV2 with TRBJ2-7; 13 bases are shared with TRBD2. CDR1 is SNHLY and CDR2 is FYNNEI in the germline V gene. The CDR3 is 17 residues long. V lost 6 bases, J lost 0 bases, and 8 bases stayed unmatched. This CDR3 reads CASRRTSGRGGSYEQYF. Written as DNA, the CDR3 is TGTGCCAGCAGGCGGACTAGCGGGAGAGGGGGCTCCTACGAGCAGTACTTC.

V is TRBV4-2 and J is TRBJ2-7; 7 nucleotides line up with TRBD2. The trim removed 5 bases at V and 0 bases at J, leaving 7 bases unmatched. The CDR3 contains 15 residues. Germline lookup yields CDR1 LGHNA and CDR2 YNFKEQ. The CDR3 DNA is TGTGCCAGCAGCTTCGAGCGGGGTAGCTCCTACGAGCAGTACTTC. Translating gives CASSFERGSSYEQYF.

This chain uses TRBV7-6 with TRBJ1-4; perhaps TRBD1 as D (6 bases). Per germline, CDR1 SGHVS and CDR2 FNYEAQ. Trimming stripped 1 base from V and 6 bases from J, with 9 bases between. The CDR3 is 14 amino acids. CDR3 DNA: TGTGCCAGCAGCTTAGGGGGGCGTGATGAAAAACTGTTTTTT. This encodes CASSLGGRDEKLFF.

The chain links TRBV19 to TRBJ2-6; 9 nucleotides line up with TRBD1. Germline CDR1 and CDR2: LNHDA and SQIVND (reference sequence). J lost 2 bases, V lost 3 bases, and 8 bases had no gene match. CDR3 length: 18 amino acids. CDR3 region: CASSMPGQGFPGANVLTF. The DNA of the CDR3 is TGTGCCAGTAGTATGCCGGGACAGGGTTTTCCTGGGGCCAACGTCCTGACTTTC.

This chain joins TRBV7-3 and TRBJ1-1, with 7 positions matching TRBD1. The CDR3 totals 13 residues. The ends lost 5 bases at V and 3 bases at J; junction bases unmatched: 3. CDR1 and CDR2 (germline): SGHTA, FQGTGA. CDR3 loop: CASSIDRDTEAFF. The DNA for the CDR3 is TGTGCCAGCAGCATAGACAGGGACACTGAAGCTTTCTTT.

The chain carries TRBV5-1 and TRBJ2-7; tentative D call: TRBD2 (6 bases). V lost 0 bases and J lost 5, with 12 bases in between. Per the germline V gene, CDR1 is SGHRS and CDR2 is YFSETQ. The CDR3 length is 14 residues. CDR3 nucleotide sequence: TGCGCCAGCAGCTTGGGGGCGGGGTCGGACGAGCAGTACTTC. This gives the protein CASSLGAGSDEQYF.

The chain is built from TRBV27 and TRBJ2-7; TRBD2 agrees at 8 bases. The junction had 3 bases not matched to a gene; V was cut back by 2 bases and J by 6 bases. CDR1 MNHEY and CDR2 SMNVEV come from the germline V gene (reference sequence). The CDR3 is made up of 13 amino acids. In DNA form, the CDR3 reads TGTGCCAGCAGTTTAAGTCTAGCGGGCGAGCAGTACTTC. As protein: CASSLSLAGEQYF.

This clone was seen only once. The CDR3 reads CAIPNEQFF. CDR3 DNA sequence: TGTGCCATCCCGAATGAGCAGTTCTTC. This chain joins TRBV6-5 and TRBJ2-1; D unclear. The CDR3 is 9 residues long. Germline V gives CDR1 MNHEY, CDR2 SVGAGI. Trimming took 10 bases from V and 7 from J, leaving 5 bases between them.

This chain uses TRBV2 with TRBJ1-2; no firm D call. The CDR3 runs to 15 residues. CDR1 is SNHLY and CDR2 is FYNNEI in the germline V gene. Trimming removed 2 bases at V and 4 bases at J, with 14 bases between. CDR3 in DNA: TGTGCCAGCAGTGAAAGGCTGGCCGGCAGCTATGGCTACACCTTC. Protein product: CASSERLAGSYGYTF. Full variable domain (missing parts from reference TRBV2 and TRBJ1-2): EPEVTQTPSHQVTQMGQEVILRCVPISNHLYFYWYRQILGQKVEFLVSFYNNEISEKSEIFDDQFSVERPDGSNFTLKIRSTKLEDSAMYFCASSERLAGSYGYTFGSGTRLTVV.

V gene TRBV4-3 combines with J gene TRBJ1-5; the D is unclear. Trimming stripped 1 base from V and 2 bases from J, with 9 bases between. The CDR3 extends over 15 amino acids. Germline values: CDR1 LGHNA, CDR2 YSLEER. CDR3 region: CASSQGPAGNQPQHF. Here the CDR3 DNA reads TGCGCCAGCAGCCAAGGGCCGGCGGGCAATCAGCCCCAGCATTTT.